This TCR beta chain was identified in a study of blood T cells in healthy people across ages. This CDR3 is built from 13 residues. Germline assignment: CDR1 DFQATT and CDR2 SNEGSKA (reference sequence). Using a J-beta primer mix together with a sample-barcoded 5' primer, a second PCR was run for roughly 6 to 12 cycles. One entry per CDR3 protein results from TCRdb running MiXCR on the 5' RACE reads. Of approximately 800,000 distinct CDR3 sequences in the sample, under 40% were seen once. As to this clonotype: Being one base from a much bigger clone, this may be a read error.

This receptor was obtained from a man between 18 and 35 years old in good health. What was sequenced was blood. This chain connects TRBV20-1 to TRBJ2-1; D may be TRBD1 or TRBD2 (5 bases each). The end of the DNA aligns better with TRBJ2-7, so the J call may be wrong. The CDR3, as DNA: TGCAGTGCGGGACCTCCACCCTACAATGAGCAGTACTTC. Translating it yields CSAGPPPYNEQYF.